Sequencing of this TCR beta chain was carried out in a study of cytomegalovirus exposure and HLA in healthy donors. In the PCR, 60 Vbeta and 13 Jbeta primers were used. Sequenced by immunoSEQ multiplex PCR; TCRdb stores in-frame clones only, minus some. This table holds about 180,000 clones, about two thirds found once. Study-wide findings and caveats: A prior analysis recorded that most TCR beta V segments were productive about 87% or about 30% of the time.

In its sample, this clone was seen a few times. Its antigen is not identified. The receptor was derived from a human donor in good health. Sequenced material: PBMCs.

In DNA, the CDR3 is TGCGCCAGCAGCTTGCCTAGTCTGCGGAACACTGAAGCTTTCTTT. As protein: CASSLPSLRNTEAFF. The V call is TRBV5-1, the J call TRBJ1-1; no reliable D call. V dropped 1 base and J dropped 1 base, with 11 bases sitting between them. Germline V gives CDR1 SGHRS, CDR2 YFSETQ. CDR3 length equals 15 residues.